The 21 T cell receptor beta chains below come from one sample, sequenced in a study of cytomegalovirus exposure and HLA in healthy donors. The PCR was carried out with 60 Vbeta primers and 13 Jbeta primers. TCRdb's copy holds only in-frame clones and misses some; the assay was immunoSEQ multiplex PCR. The sample has tens of thousands of clones; just under 80% are singletons. The sample comprised PBMCs. Receptors were obtained from a woman in her forties in good health and CMV-seropositive.

The V gene is TRBV2, the J gene TRBJ1-2; TRBD1 matches 8 bases. The CDR3 extends over 13 amino acids. The germline CDR1 and CDR2 sequences are SNHLY and FYNNEI. V lost 5 bases and J lost 7; bases outside the gene matches: 6. The DNA of the CDR3 is TGTGCCAGCAGTCCCGGGACAGGAACTGGCTACACCTTC. Its translation is CASSPGTGTGYTF.

The table lists this clone with a few counts. This rearrangement joins TRBV7-2 to TRBJ2-2; D remains ambiguous. Germline CDR1 and CDR2: SGHTA and FQGNSA. The CDR3 is 12 residues long. Trimming removed 3 bases at V and 8 bases at J, with 7 bases between. This chain's CDR3 is CASSFRSGELFF. CDR3 DNA: TGTGCCAGCAGCTTTAGATCTGGGGAGCTGTTTTTT. Drawing the rest from reference TRBV7-2 and TRBJ2-2, the complete variable domain is GAGVSQSPSNKVTEKGKDVELRCDPISGHTALYWYRQSLGQGLEFLIYFQGNSAPDKSGLPSDRFSAERTGGSVSTLTIQRTQQEDSAVYLCASSFRSGELFFGEGSRLTVL.

The chain employs TRBV5-1 and TRBJ2-7; 10 positions agree with TRBD1. This CDR3 is built from 14 residues. Germline CDR1 is SGHRS and CDR2 is YFSETQ. V was clipped by 5 bases and J by 2 bases; unmatched bases: 4. CDR3 residues: CASSPGTGAYEQYF. The CDR3 DNA reads TGCGCCAGCAGTCCCGGGACAGGGGCCTACGAGCAGTACTTC. The full variable domain, its missing parts supplied by reference TRBV5-1 and TRBJ2-7, is KAGVTQTPRYLIKTRGQQVTLSCSPISGHRSVSWYQQTPGQGLQFLFEYFSETQRNKGNFPGRFSGRQFSNSRSEMNVSTLELGDSALYLCASSPGTGAYEQYFGPGTRLTVT.

The sample holds a few counts of this clone. Other DNA variants within this sample encode the same CDR3. V is TRBV7-9 and J is TRBJ2-3; D not resolved. V was clipped by 6 bases and J by 0 bases, with 7 bases between them. CDR3 length: 13 residues. The germline CDR1 and CDR2 sequences are SEHNR and FQNEAQ (reference sequence). The CDR3, as DNA: TGTGCCAGCAGACCCAGAAGCACAGATACGCAGTATTTT. As protein: CASRPRSTDTQYF.

About this clone: In the same sample, other DNA sequences code for this CDR3. The chain is built from TRBV7-2 and TRBJ1-3, with a possible D match to TRBD1 (5 bases). Per germline, CDR1 SGHTA and CDR2 FQGNSA. The CDR3 sequence is 15 residues long. V dropped 0 bases and J dropped 3 bases, with 9 bases sitting between them. The CDR3, as DNA: TGTGCCAGCAGCTTAGCGGGGGGTAGTGGAAACACCATATATTTT. This gives the protein CASSLAGGSGNTIYF.

The rearrangement links TRBV7-2 to TRBJ2-2; tentatively, D is TRBD2 (7 bases). The CDR3 is 19 amino acids. CDR1 is SGHTA, CDR2 FQGNSA, per germline. V was shortened by 1 base and J by 4 bases, with 22 bases between the two germline ends. The CDR3 DNA follows: TGTGCCAGCAGCTTAGGCAGTGTGGCCCCGGGGGGCCGCACCGGGGAGCTGTTTTTT. This gives the protein CASSLGSVAPGGRTGELFF.

J is TRBJ2-5 and V is TRBV19; D might be TRBD2 (6 bases). CDR1 and CDR2 (germline): LNHDA, SQIVND (reference sequence). This CDR3 has 13 residues. Trimming cost V 5 bases and J 5 bases, with 12 bases left between them. The CDR3 loop reads CASSPWGRETQYF. The CDR3 DNA reads TGTGCCAGTAGTCCCTGGGGGAGGGAGACCCAGTACTTC.

The gene calls are TRBV4-1 and TRBJ1-1; 8 nucleotides line up with TRBD1. Germline-derived CDR1 and CDR2 are MGHRA and YSYEKL. Trimming took 4 bases from V and 4 from J; bases not matched to a gene: 5. The CDR3 covers 14 residues. CDR3 nucleotides: TGCGCCAGCAGCCCTGGACAGGGATTCACTGAAGCTTTCTTT. Translating gives CASSPGQGFTEAFF.

A single count supports this clone. The chain uses TRBV2 and TRBJ1-4, with D unclear. Germline V gives CDR1 SNHLY, CDR2 FYNNEI. CDR3 length: 12 residues. V was trimmed by 2 bases and J by 5 bases, leaving 3 bases between them. CDR3 sequence (DNA): TGTGCCAGCAGTGAACCGAATGAAAAACTGTTTTTT. Protein sequence: CASSEPNEKLFF.

V is TRBV2 and J is TRBJ2-4, with D unresolved. With 6 bases removed from V and 0 bases from J, the gap between germline ends came to 12 bases. CDR1 is SNHLY, CDR2 FYNNEI, per germline. The CDR3 is 15 amino acids. The CDR3 is CASSDHEVAKNIQYF. CDR3 DNA: TGTGCCAGCAGCGATCATGAGGTAGCCAAAAACATTCAGTACTTC.

The CDR3 loop reads CASKLRQGAEKLFF. The CDR3 nucleotides read TGCGCCAGCAAACTTCGACAGGGAGCTGAAAAACTGTTTTTT. V is TRBV5-1 and J is TRBJ1-4, with TRBD1 matching over 7 bases. Germline CDR1 reads SGHRS; CDR2 reads YFSETQ. This CDR3 has 14 residues. Trimming at V came to 6 bases and at J to 7 bases, leaving 9 bases not matched to a gene. The variable domain in full, completed from reference TRBV5-1 and TRBJ1-4, reads KAGVTQTPRYLIKTRGQQVTLSCSPISGHRSVSWYQQTPGQGLQFLFEYFSETQRNKGNFPGRFSGRQFSNSRSEMNVSTLELGDSALYLCASKLRQGAEKLFFGSGTQLSVL.

V is TRBV7-3 and J is TRBJ2-6, with TRBD1 as a possible D gene (6 bases). Trimming took 5 bases from V and 2 from J, leaving 10 bases between them. The CDR3 is made up of 15 amino acids. Germline CDR1 and CDR2: SGHTA and FQGTGA. Here the CDR3 DNA reads TGTGCCAGCAGCGCACAGGGTGCTGGGGCCAACGTCCTGACTTTC. Residues: CASSAQGAGANVLTF.

This chain joins TRBV7-6 and TRBJ1-5, with 10 bases matching TRBD1. This CDR3 comprises 16 residues. V lost 5 bases and J lost 4; bases outside the gene matches: 8. In germline, CDR1 is SGHVS, CDR2 FNYEAQ. Here the CDR3 DNA reads TGTGCCAGCAGCCCCGGGACAGGGGTTGCAAATCAGCCCCAGCATTTT. Its protein is CASSPGTGVANQPQHF.

This chain uses TRBV10-3 with TRBJ2-3, with TRBD2 matching over 8 bases. Germline CDR1 is ENHRY and CDR2 is SYGVKD. V lost 4 bases, J lost 3 bases, and 6 bases stayed unmatched. The CDR3 runs 15 residues. Here the CDR3 DNA reads TGTGCCATCAGTGCGGGGCGGGAGGAGACAGATACGCAGTATTTT. Protein: CAISAGREETDTQYF.

The chain combines TRBV7-2 with TRBJ2-3; TRBD2 matches at 11 bases. Germline V CDR1 and CDR2: SGHTA, FQGNSA. Trimming took 1 base from V and 6 from J; bases not matched to a gene: 6. The CDR3 totals 16 residues. In nucleotides, the CDR3 is TGTGCCAGCAGCTTAGTAATCGCTAGCGGGGGGGATACGCAGTATTTT. It codes for CASSLVIASGGDTQYF. Together with reference TRBV7-2 and TRBJ2-3, the CDR3 gives the full variable domain: GAGVSQSPSNKVTEKGKDVELRCDPISGHTALYWYRQSLGQGLEFLIYFQGNSAPDKSGLPSDRFSAERTGGSVSTLTIQRTQQEDSAVYLCASSLVIASGGDTQYFGPGTRLTVL.

J is TRBJ2-7 and V is TRBV5-5; 11 bases are a match to TRBD1. The CDR3 spans 14 residues. V shed 4 bases and J 4 bases; nucleotides not matched to a gene: 4. Germline V gene data show CDR1 as SGHKS and CDR2 as YYEKEE (reference sequence). DNA for the CDR3: TGTGCCAGCAGCCGGGGACAGGGGGGGTACGAGCAGTACTTC. Translating gives CASSRGQGGYEQYF.

V is TRBV2 and J is TRBJ1-2; D is ambiguous. V lost 1 base, J lost 1 base, and 4 bases lay in between. The germline V gene encodes CDR1 SNHLY and CDR2 FYNNEI. The CDR3 has 13 amino acids. The DNA for the CDR3 is TGTGCCAGCAGTGAAGGAGATAACTATGGCTACACCTTC. Translation gives CASSEGDNYGYTF.

The CDR3 region has the DNA TGTGCCAGCAGCCAGGTTTGGGGACAGGCAAATGAAAAACTGTTTTTT. It translates to CASSQVWGQANEKLFF. The V call is TRBV5-8, the J call TRBJ1-4; 8 bases agree with TRBD1. Trimming took 4 bases from V and 5 from J; bases not matched to a gene: 10. The germline gives CDR1 SGHTS, CDR2 YDEGEE. The CDR3 has 16 amino acids.

This sequence joins TRBV6-6 and TRBJ1-1; D gene ambiguous. Per germline, CDR1 MNHNY and CDR2 SVGAGI (reference sequence). The CDR3 runs 15 residues. Trimming pared 3 bases from V and 1 base from J, leaving 12 bases between. The CDR3 loop reads CASSYSPGSNTEAFF. The CDR3 DNA follows: TGTGCCAGCAGTTATAGTCCCGGGTCGAACACTGAAGCTTTCTTT.

This clone was seen once. The rearrangement links TRBV19 to TRBJ2-5; 8 bases align to TRBD2. The CDR3 has 16 amino acids. Germline-derived CDR1 and CDR2 are LNHDA and SQIVND (reference sequence). V lost 4 bases and J lost 4; bases outside the gene matches: 11. DNA for the CDR3: TGTGCCAGTAGTAAGAACGGGGGGGCGGAGGGAGAGACCCAGTACTTC. Translating it yields CASSKNGGAEGETQYF.

V is TRBV5-1 and J is TRBJ2-1, with D possibly TRBD2 on 5 matching bases. This CDR3 contains 17 residues. The germline CDR1 and CDR2 sequences are SGHRS and YFSETQ. The ends were cut back, 0 bases at V and 2 bases at J, with 15 bases in the middle. CDR3 residues: CASSLALTVGAYNEQFF. The DNA of the CDR3 is TGCGCCAGCAGCTTGGCCCTGACGGTCGGGGCCTACAATGAGCAGTTCTTC.